This is a list of T cell receptor beta chains from one sample in a study of blood T cells in healthy people across ages. MiXCR, applied by TCRdb to the 5' RACE reads, yields one record per CDR3 protein. The sample holds 660,000 or so distinct CDR3 sequences, around 54% seen once. The source material was blood. All receptors derive from a man between 60 and 75 years old in good health. The CDR3 runs from the conserved cysteine through the conserved F or W. D genes are given only for firm matches. Some rows have no size entry. The others give once, few or many, or a class for an expanded clone.

>TRBD1|TRBJ1-3|NA|TRBV28
CASTQGQGVGNTIYF
TGTGCCAGCACTCAGGGACAGGGAGTCGGAAACACCATATATTTT
>NA|TRBJ2-1|few|TRBV6-2/TRBV6-3
CASSYASAAESHEQFF
TGTGCCAGCAGTTACGCGTCGGCGGCGGAAAGTCATGAGCAGTTCTTC
>TRBD2|TRBJ2-1|NA|TRBV7-2
CASSSIAGTYNEQFF
TGTGCCAGCAGCTCCATAGCGGGGACCTACAATGAGCAGTTCTTC
>NA|TRBJ2-2|NA|TRBV9
CASSLNVAANTGELFF
TGTGCCAGCAGCCTCAACGTCGCCGCGAACACCGGGGAGCTGTTTTTT
>NA|TRBJ1-2|NA|TRBV28
CASATTANYGYTF
TGTGCCAGCGCGACAACGGCTAACTATGGCTACACCTTC
>NA|TRBJ2-7|NA|TRBV12-3/TRBV12-4
CASSFWFGEQYF
TGTGCCAGCAGTTTTTGGTTCGGGGAGCAGTACTTC
>NA|TRBJ1-2|NA|TRBV4-1
CASSQGPWGAANYGYTF
TGCGCCAGCAGCCAAGGCCCCTGGGGGGCGGCTAACTATGGCTACACCTTC
>NA|TRBJ2-5|NA|TRBV21-1
CASSKIWQGQETQYF
TGTGCCAGCAGCAAAATATGGCAGGGGCAAGAGACCCAGTACTTC
>NA|TRBJ2-5|NA|TRBV6-1
CASSVERGGGLGTQYF
TGTGCCAGCAGCGTAGAAAGAGGTGGTGGGTTAGGGACCCAGTACTTC
>TRBD1|TRBJ2-5|few|TRBV29-1
CSVDMGQGSGTQYF
TGCAGCGTAGACATGGGACAGGGAAGCGGGACCCAGTACTTC
>TRBD1|TRBJ2-1|NA|TRBV3-1
CASSQVDRINEQFF
TGTGCCAGCAGCCAAGTGGACAGGATAAACGAGCAGTTCTTC
>TRBD2|TRBJ2-7|NA|TRBV5-1
CASSTIAGGAYEQYF
TGCGCCAGCAGCACCATAGCGGGGGGTGCCTACGAGCAGTACTTC
>NA|TRBJ2-4|NA|TRBV5-1
CASSLGTVGENIQYF
TGCGCCAGCAGCTTGGGAACAGTGGGAGAAAACATTCAGTACTTC
>NA|TRBJ2-6|NA|TRBV7-9
CASRPLPQGQANVLTF
TGTGCCAGCAGACCCCTCCCTCAAGGTCAAGCCAACGTCCTGACTTTC
>NA|TRBJ2-5|NA|TRBV21-1
CASSKHEGQRDQETQYF
TGTGCCAGCAGCAAACACGAGGGACAGAGAGACCAAGAGACCCAGTACTTC
>TRBD1|TRBJ1-5|few|TRBV7-2
CASSSQGDQPQHF
TGTGCCAGCAGCTCCCAGGGGGATCAGCCCCAGCATTTT
>TRBD2|TRBJ2-5|NA|TRBV6-1
CASSPGLAGGPETQYF
TGTGCCAGCAGTCCGGGACTAGCGGGGGGGCCGGAGACCCAGTACTTC
>TRBD1|TRBJ1-5|few|TRBV7-2
CASSGQGAVQPQHF
TGTGCCAGCAGCGGGCAGGGGGCTGTTCAGCCCCAGCATTTT
>TRBD2|TRBJ2-3|NA|TRBV20-1
CSARDLAGGPHTQYF
TGCAGTGCTAGAGATTTAGCGGGGGGGCCACATACGCAGTATTTT
>TRBD1|TRBJ1-3|few|TRBV9
CASSAPGGTEGNTIYF
TGTGCCAGCAGCGCTCCAGGGGGCACGGAAGGAAACACCATATATTTT
>TRBD1|TRBJ1-2|NA|TRBV6-2/TRBV6-3
CASSYSSRGRGDRGYTF
TGTGCCAGCAGTTACTCATCGAGGGGGCGCGGGGATAGAGGCTACACCTTC
>TRBD2|TRBJ2-5|NA|TRBV15
CATSSVPGTSGFQETQYF
TGTGCCACCAGCAGCGTACCCGGGACTAGCGGATTCCAAGAGACCCAGTACTTC
>TRBD1|TRBJ2-5|many|TRBV5-1
CASSSQGARYETQYF
TGCGCCAGCAGCTCGCAGGGGGCACGGTATGAGACCCAGTACTTC
>TRBD1|TRBJ1-1|NA|TRBV4-1
CASSTRDSEAFF
TGCGCCAGCAGCACCCGGGACAGCGAAGCTTTCTTT
>NA|TRBJ1-2|NA|TRBV12-3/TRBV12-4
CASSVGTPYGYTF
TGTGCCAGCAGTGTCGGGACACCCTATGGCTACACCTTC
>TRBD1|TRBJ2-1|once|TRBV10-3
CAISGTGESVAQFF
TGTGCCATCAGTGGGACAGGGGAGAGTGTGGCTCAGTTCTTC
>NA|TRBJ2-6|NA|TRBV6-6
CASGSASGANVLTF
TGTGCCAGCGGCAGTGCTTCTGGGGCCAACGTCCTGACTTTC
>TRBD2|TRBJ2-1|NA|TRBV5-1
CASSLASGVYNEQFF
TGCGCCAGCAGCTTGGCTAGCGGGGTATACAATGAGCAGTTCTTC
>NA|TRBJ2-5|NA|TRBV6-1
CASTAGGEETQYF
TGTGCCAGCACCGCTGGGGGTGAAGAGACCCAGTACTTC
>NA|TRBJ1-4|NA|TRBV20-1
CSAAPMLANEKLFF
TGCAGTGCTGCACCCATGCTTGCGAATGAAAAACTGTTTTTT
>NA|TRBJ2-3|few|TRBV12-3/TRBV12-4
CASSLGVRTGTHTDTQYF
TGTGCCAGCAGCCTAGGGGTCCGGACCGGGACCCACACAGATACGCAGTATTTT
>NA|TRBJ1-6|NA|TRBV20-1
CSARGDRTYYNSPLHF
TGCAGTGCTAGGGGGGATAGAACCTACTATAATTCACCCCTCCACTTT
>NA|TRBJ1-1|NA|TRBV20-1
CSASRQYLRNTEAFF
TGCAGTGCTAGCAGACAGTACTTGAGGAACACTGAAGCTTTCTTT
>TRBD2|TRBJ2-3|NA|TRBV28
CASSLRGGASDTQYF
TGTGCCAGCAGTCTCCGGGGGGGGGCATCAGATACGCAGTATTTT
>TRBD1|TRBJ2-7|NA|TRBV6-5
CASRRDRDSEQYF
TGTGCCAGCCGCCGGGACAGGGACTCCGAGCAGTACTTC
>NA|TRBJ2-1|NA|TRBV5-1
CASSLELASPSGFF
TGCGCCAGCAGCTTGGAGCTCGCTAGCCCCAGCGGGTTCTTC
>NA|TRBJ1-2|many|TRBV25-1
CASSEYSPTDGYTF
TGTGCCAGCAGTGAATATTCCCCGACAGATGGCTACACCTTC
>TRBD1|TRBJ2-1|NA|TRBV28
CASSPGGVGETQFF
TGTGCCAGCAGTCCAGGGGGCGTCGGGGAGACCCAGTTCTTC
>NA|TRBJ2-3|NA|TRBV20-1
CSVDNGGPADTQYF
TGCAGTGTTGACAACGGGGGGCCCGCAGATACGCAGTATTTT
>TRBD1|TRBJ2-1|once|TRBV20-1
CSAQQGAGYNEQFF
TGCAGTGCTCAGCAGGGGGCAGGGTACAATGAGCAGTTCTTC
>NA|TRBJ1-1|NA|TRBV5-1
CASSTLGTRGVNTEAFF
TGCGCCAGCAGCACCCTCGGGACGCGGGGGGTTAACACTGAAGCTTTCTTT
>TRBD2|TRBJ2-2|few|TRBV20-1
CSARPGTSGTGELFF
TGCAGTGCTAGGCCCGGGACTAGCGGCACCGGGGAGCTGTTTTTT
>NA|TRBJ2-5|many|TRBV7-9
CASSLVGSVQETQYF
TGTGCCAGCAGCTTAGTAGGATCTGTCCAAGAGACCCAGTACTTC
>NA|TRBJ2-1|NA|TRBV4-2
CASSQALTRDTYNEQFF
TGTGCCAGCAGCCAAGCTTTAACCCGGGACACCTACAATGAGCAGTTCTTC
>NA|TRBJ2-3|NA|TRBV10-3
CAIGEPITRGTDTQYF
TGTGCCATCGGGGAGCCGATAACGAGGGGTACAGATACGCAGTATTTT
>NA|TRBJ1-2|NA|TRBV4-1
CASSQTTGGPADQNYGYTF
TGCGCCAGCAGCCAAACTACAGGTGGCCCAGCCGACCAGAACTATGGCTACACCTTC
>NA|TRBJ2-1|NA|TRBV20-1
CSARRGVDYNEQFF
TGCAGTGCTAGGCGGGGAGTGGACTACAATGAGCAGTTCTTC
>TRBD2|TRBJ2-1|NA|TRBV14
CASSQTLAAYNEQFF
TGTGCCAGCAGCCAGACGCTAGCGGCCTACAATGAGCAGTTCTTC
>TRBD1|TRBJ2-7|NA|TRBV24-1
CATSEAGTVGEQYF
TGTGCCACCAGTGAGGCCGGGACAGTCGGCGAGCAGTACTTC
>NA|TRBJ2-5|NA|TRBV7-2
CASSQPPLGRETQYF
TGTGCCAGCAGCCAACCCCCACTAGGGCGGGAGACCCAGTACTTC
>TRBD1|TRBJ2-5|NA|TRBV5-5
CASSPGQGKTQYF
TGTGCCAGCAGCCCCGGACAGGGGAAGACCCAGTACTTC
>NA|TRBJ1-5|NA|TRBV12-3/TRBV12-4
CASTSNQPQHF
TGTGCCAGCACCTCGAATCAGCCCCAGCATTTT
>NA|TRBJ2-7|NA|TRBV7-9
CASSLVAGPFLEQYF
TGTGCCAGCAGCTTAGTGGCAGGCCCCTTTCTCGAGCAGTACTTC
>TRBD2|TRBJ2-7|NA|TRBV20-1
CSADGTSGENYEQYF
TGCAGTGCTGACGGGACTAGCGGGGAAAACTACGAGCAGTACTTC
>NA|TRBJ1-3|few|TRBV4-1
CASSQGRQPGNTIYF
TGCGCCAGCAGCCAAGGGCGGCAGCCTGGAAACACCATATATTTT
>NA|TRBJ2-1|few|TRBV4-1
CASSQTRPRGEQFF
TGCGCCAGCAGCCAAACCCGCCCAAGGGGTGAGCAGTTCTTC
>TRBD1|TRBJ1-5|NA|TRBV10-3
CAISERQGPGDQPQHF
TGTGCCATCAGTGAAAGACAGGGCCCGGGGGATCAGCCCCAGCATTTT
>NA|TRBJ2-1|NA|TRBV7-9
CASSLPTGLGHSYNEQFF
TGTGCCAGCAGCTTACCCACCGGGCTAGGCCACTCCTACAATGAGCAGTTCTTC
>NA|TRBJ1-2|NA|TRBV10-3
CAITGPPGAPGYTF
TGTGCCATCACCGGTCCCCCAGGGGCGCCTGGCTACACCTTC
>TRBD2|TRBJ2-5|NA|TRBV4-1
CASSQDISGGASYPETQYF
TGCGCCAGCAGCCAAGATATTAGCGGGGGGGCATCGTACCCAGAGACCCAGTACTTC